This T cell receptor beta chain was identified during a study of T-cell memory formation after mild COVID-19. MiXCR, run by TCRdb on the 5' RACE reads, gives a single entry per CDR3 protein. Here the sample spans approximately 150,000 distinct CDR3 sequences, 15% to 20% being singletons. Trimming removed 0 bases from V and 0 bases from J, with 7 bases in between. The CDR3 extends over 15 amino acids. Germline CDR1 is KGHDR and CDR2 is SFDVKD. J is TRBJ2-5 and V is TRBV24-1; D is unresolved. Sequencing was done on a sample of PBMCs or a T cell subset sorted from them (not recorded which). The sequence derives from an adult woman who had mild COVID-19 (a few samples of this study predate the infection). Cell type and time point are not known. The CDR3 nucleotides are TGTGCCACCAGTGATTTGGCACGGGACCAAGAGACCCAGTACTTC. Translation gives CATSDLARDQETQYF.